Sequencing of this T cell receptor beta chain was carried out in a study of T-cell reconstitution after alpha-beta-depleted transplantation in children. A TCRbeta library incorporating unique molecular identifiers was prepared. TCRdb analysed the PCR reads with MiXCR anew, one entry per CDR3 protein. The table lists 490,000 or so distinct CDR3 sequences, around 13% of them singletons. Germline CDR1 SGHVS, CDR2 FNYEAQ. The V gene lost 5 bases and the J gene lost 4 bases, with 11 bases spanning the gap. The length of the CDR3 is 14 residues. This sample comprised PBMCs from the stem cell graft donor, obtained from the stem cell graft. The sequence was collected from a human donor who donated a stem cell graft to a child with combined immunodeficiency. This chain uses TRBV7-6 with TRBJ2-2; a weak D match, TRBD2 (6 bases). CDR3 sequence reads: CASSITEGTGELFF. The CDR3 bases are TGTGCCAGCAGCATAACGGAGGGCACCGGGGAGCTGTTTTTT. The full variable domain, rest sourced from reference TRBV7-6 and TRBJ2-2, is GAGVSQSPRYKVTKRGQDVALRCDPISGHVSLYWYRQALGQGPEFLTYFNYEAQQDKSGLPNDRFSAERPEGSISTLTIQRTEQRDSAMYRCASSITEGTGELFFGEGSRLTVL.